This entry concerns a single TCR beta chain. As handled by the study authors: Amplified reference gene primers provided the basis for estimating nucleated cell counts. Sequencing was performed with immunoSEQ multiplex PCR; in TCRdb, only in-frame clones are kept and a portion is missing. From that table come the V and J calls and clone size; the DNA was used to work out D and trimming. Of around 270,000 clones listed, approximately 89% are singletons. Cohorts were determined from participant-reported clinical history. This record belongs to a study of blood T cell repertoires in COVID-19. Study information: COVID-19 samples, acute and convalescent, were from the United States, Italy and Spain.

Trimming removed 5 bases from V and 2 bases from J; junction bases left unmatched: 5. The CDR3 extends over 14 amino acids. The germline CDR1 and CDR2 sequences are MNHEY and SVGAGI. The sequence derives from a middle-aged woman who had been exposed to COVID-19. The chain uses TRBV6-5 and TRBJ2-7; TRBD1 matches at 8 bases. The sample taken for sequencing was PBMCs or T cells enriched from blood (not recorded which). CDR3 residues: CASSQGARTYEQYF. In nucleotides, the CDR3 is TGTGCCAGCAGTCAGGGGGCACGGACCTACGAGCAGTACTTC.